This T cell receptor (beta chain) was captured in a study of shared clonotypes between healthy human individuals. V lost 9 bases, J lost 5 bases, and 11 bases lay in between. The CDR3 extends over 11 amino acids. CDR1 and CDR2 (germline): LNHDA, SQIVND (reference sequence). Here immunoSEQ multiplex PCR was the method, and the copy in TCRdb shows in-frame clones only, minus some. The sample carries about 2 million clones, about 95% recorded once. Positively selected for CCR7, the CD45RO-negative cells used as naive CD8 cells excluded terminally differentiated effector memory CD45RA+ cells. A few counts support this clone.

Sequencing was performed on naive CD8+ T cells sorted from blood. The TCR originated in a young man in good health. V gene TRBV19 combines with J gene TRBJ2-7; D is ambiguous. The CDR3 spells CASRVGHEQYF. The DNA for the CDR3 is TGTGCCAGCCGAGTCGGGCACGAGCAGTACTTC. The full variable domain, in which reference TRBV19 and TRBJ2-7 provide the parts outside the CDR3, is DGGITQSPKYLFRKEGQNVTLSCEQNLNHDAMYWYRQDPGQGLRLIYYSQIVNDFQKGDIAEGYSVSREKKESFPLTVTSAQKNPTAFYLCASRVGHEQYFGPGTRLTVT.